This T cell receptor (beta chain) was documented in a study of monozygotic twins with inflammatory bowel disease. Eight distinct reactions (per sample) were used to make the cDNA. Molecular identifiers with 6-nucleotide sample barcodes were added during cDNA synthesis via template switching. From its re-call of the 5' RACE reads, TCRdb lists each CDR3 protein once, without DNA. The sample table includes about 300,000 distinct CDR3 sequences. The CDR3 runs 14 residues. The germline gives CDR1 SGHTS, CDR2 YDEGEE. Sequencing input: blood. The sequence came from a human donor with ulcerative colitis or Crohn's disease, or a healthy co-twin of an affected twin (not recorded which). The chain joins TRBV5-8 to TRBJ2-7. The CDR3 spells CASISPLGTYEQYF.